Below are 32 T cell receptor beta chains sequenced from a single sample in a study of T cell changes during pregnancy in multiple sclerosis. Some clones are missing from TCRdb's copy, which holds only in-frame ones; the method was immunoSEQ multiplex PCR. The data show about 59,000 clones, with around 90% seen just once and less than 3.5% held by the top ten. This sample comprised peripheral blood, obtained in the third trimester of pregnancy. The receptors shown here come from a female donor in good health, enrolled as a control in a pregnancy study.

This chain joins TRBV5-1 and TRBJ2-1, with TRBD2 identical over 14 bases. V lost 1 base, J lost 10 bases, and 7 bases stayed unmatched. In germline, CDR1 is SGHRS, CDR2 YFSETQ. This CDR3 has 16 residues. DNA of the CDR3: TGCGCCAGCAGCTTGCTGACTAGCGGGGGGGCTAGGGAGCAGTTCTTC. Amino acid sequence: CASSLLTSGGAREQFF. Together with reference TRBV5-1 and TRBJ2-1, the CDR3 gives the full variable domain: KAGVTQTPRYLIKTRGQQVTLSCSPISGHRSVSWYQQTPGQGLQFLFEYFSETQRNKGNFPGRFSGRQFSNSRSEMNVSTLELGDSALYLCASSLLTSGGAREQFFGPGTRLTVL.

The chain has TRBV5-4 and TRBJ2-2; D gene uncertain. Deletions cut 3 bases from V and 5 bases from J, with 14 bases between. In germline, CDR1 is SGHNT, CDR2 YYREEE (reference sequence). This CDR3 has 15 residues. CDR3 in DNA: TGTGCCAGCAGCTCCGGTGGAGACGGTACCGGGGAGCTGTTTTTT. Encoded protein: CASSSGGDGTGELFF.

This chain connects TRBV11-2 to TRBJ2-2, with 7 bases lining up with TRBD1. The CDR3 extends over 15 amino acids. V was pared by 2 bases and J by 0 bases, with 0 bases of the junction left unmatched. Germline-derived CDR1 and CDR2 are SGHAT and FQNNGV. Here the CDR3 reads CASSLQGANTGELFF. CDR3 DNA sequence: TGTGCCAGCAGCTTACAGGGGGCGAACACCGGGGAGCTGTTTTTT.

This chain joins TRBV6-5 and TRBJ2-7; the D gene is possibly TRBD2 (5 bases). The CDR3 has 14 amino acids. Between the trimmed V and J ends, which lost 1 base and 3 bases, there was a span of 10 bases. Germline CDR1 reads MNHEY; CDR2 reads SVGAGI. The CDR3 sequence is CASSYLPGIYEQYF. The CDR3 nucleotides read TGTGCCAGCAGTTACTTGCCGGGGATCTACGAGCAGTACTTC.

The chain joins TRBV28 to TRBJ2-1; 10 bases fit TRBD1. The trim removed 3 bases at V and 9 bases at J, leaving 5 bases unmatched. Germline V gene lookup returns CDR1 MDHEN and CDR2 SYDVKM. This CDR3 is 14 amino acids long. CDR3 amino acids: CASSFGTGVGEQFF. CDR3 in DNA: TGTGCCAGCAGTTTTGGGACAGGGGTGGGTGAGCAGTTCTTC.

The chain is built from TRBV10-1 and TRBJ2-7; 9 bases agree with TRBD1. CDR1 and CDR2 from the germline V gene are WNHNN and SYGVQD (reference sequence). CDR3 length equals 16 residues. The junction had 8 bases not matched to a gene; V was cut back by 3 bases and J by 2 bases. The CDR3 DNA reads as TGCGCCAGCAGTGATTACCGGGACAGGGAAACCTACGAGCAGTACTTC. It yields the protein CASSDYRDRETYEQYF.

V is TRBV7-9 and J is TRBJ2-7; 9 bases map to TRBD1. In germline, CDR1 is SEHNR, CDR2 FQNEAQ (reference sequence). The V segment lost 4 bases and the J segment 7 bases; nucleotides outside the gene matches: 8. The CDR3 length is 14 residues. CDR3 bases: TGTGCCAGCAGCTCGGGACAGGGAGTAGGGGAGCAGTACTTC. Its protein is CASSSGQGVGEQYF.

The sample holds one count of this clone. The CDR3 DNA follows: TGTGCCAGCAGACCCTCAGTCCCCGGGGAGCTGTTTTTT. Translation: CASRPSVPGELFF. This sequence joins TRBV27 and TRBJ2-2; no firm D call. V dropped 6 bases and J dropped 6 bases, with 11 bases sitting between them. CDR3 length: 13 residues. Germline values: CDR1 MNHEY, CDR2 SMNVEV (reference sequence).

The CDR3 here is CASSRFGTSANNEQFF. CDR3 nucleotides: TGTGCCAGCAGTCGATTCGGGACTAGCGCAAACAATGAGCAGTTCTTC. This rearrangement joins TRBV28 to TRBJ2-1; TRBD2 matches 10 bases. CDR3 length equals 16 residues. The V segment lost 5 bases and the J segment 5 bases; nucleotides outside the gene matches: 9. Germline V gene sequence: CDR1 MDHEN, CDR2 SYDVKM.

The sample holds one count of this clone. This chain links TRBV19 with TRBJ2-2, with TRBD2 matching over 10 bases. Unmatched junction bases numbered 17, after V lost 6 bases and J lost 1 base. Germline CDR1 reads LNHDA; CDR2 reads SQIVND (reference sequence). The CDR3 runs 20 residues. The chain's CDR3 is CASSTNPGLALDGNTGELFF. The CDR3 DNA sequence: TGTGCCAGTAGCACAAACCCGGGACTAGCGCTGGACGGGAACACCGGGGAGCTGTTTTTT.

This clone was seen a single time. This rearrangement joins TRBV30 to TRBJ1-5, with D unclear. There are 13 residues in the CDR3. Germline lookup yields CDR1 GTSNPN and CDR2 SVGIG (reference sequence). The V end was cut by 1 base, the J end by 3 bases, with 7 bases between. CDR3 coding DNA: TGTGCCTGGAGTGAGGAGCTCAATCAGCCCCAGCATTTT. It translates to CAWSEELNQPQHF.

The chain couples TRBV10-2 to TRBJ2-3; 13 bases line up with TRBD2. Trimming removed 6 bases from V and 4 bases from J; junction bases left unmatched: 1. Looked up from germline, CDR1 is WSHSY and CDR2 is SAAADI. The CDR3 sequence is 14 residues long. The CDR3 sequence: CASRLAGGPDTQYF. CDR3 in DNA: TGCGCCAGCAGACTAGCGGGAGGGCCAGATACGCAGTATTTT.

The CDR3 nucleotides read TGTGCCAGCAGCCCCTACCCCCTGAGCTCCTACGAGCAGTACTTC. This codes for CASSPYPLSSYEQYF. This chain links TRBV9 with TRBJ2-7; D gene ambiguous. V lost 4 bases to trimming and J lost 0 bases, with 14 bases between them. Germline V lookup: CDR1 SGDLS, CDR2 YYNGEE. This CDR3 region has 15 residues.

The chain's CDR3 is CASSSGQSSYNSPLHF. The CDR3 coding sequence is TGTGCCAGCAGCTCCGGACAGTCCTCCTATAATTCACCCCTCCACTTT. This chain joins TRBV7-9 and TRBJ1-6, with TRBD1 as a possible D gene (6 bases). This CDR3 is built from 16 residues. CDR1 and CDR2 (germline): SEHNR, FQNEAQ (reference sequence). Trimming left V 4 bases short and J 0 bases short, with 10 bases between.

This rearrangement joins TRBV5-1 to TRBJ2-7, with 7 bases aligning to TRBD1. With V trimmed by 4 bases and J by 0 bases, 7 bases remained unmatched. The CDR3 contains 15 residues. Germline CDR1 is SGHRS and CDR2 is YFSETQ. DNA for the CDR3: TGCGCCAGCAGCCCTATGACAGGGCGCTCCTACGAGCAGTACTTC. The encoded protein is CASSPMTGRSYEQYF.

The chain carries TRBV28 and TRBJ2-6, with 8 bases that match TRBD1. The CDR3 runs to 17 residues. Trimming cost V 5 bases and J 0 bases; bases outside gene matches: 6. The germline CDR1 and CDR2 sequences are MDHEN and SYDVKM. For the CDR3, the DNA is TGTGCCAGCAGTGGCGGAACAGGGGGCTCTGGGGCCAACGTCCTGACTTTC. Translation gives CASSGGTGGSGANVLTF.

The chain has TRBV6-4 and TRBJ2-3; D gene uncertain. The V end lost 0 bases, the J end lost 3 bases, and 7 bases lay between the germline ends. The CDR3 has 14 residues. CDR1 and CDR2 (germline): MRHNA, SNTAGT. Written as DNA, the CDR3 is TGTGCCAGCAGTGACTCTAGAGCGACAGATACGCAGTATTTT. Protein: CASSDSRATDTQYF.

This chain joins TRBV4-3 and TRBJ1-2; D might be TRBD1 (5 bases). Trimming cost V 5 bases and J 2 bases, with 15 bases left between them. The CDR3 length is 15 residues. From germline, CDR1 is LGHNA and CDR2 YSLEER. CDR3 coding DNA: TGCGCCAGCAGCTCCGACGGGGGTGGCAACTATGGCTACACCTTC. It encodes CASSSDGGGNYGYTF.

The chain joins TRBV7-2 to TRBJ2-3, with 8 bases aligning to TRBD2. Germline V gene lookup returns CDR1 SGHTA and CDR2 FQGNSA. The CDR3 consists of 16 residues. Unmatched junction bases numbered 3, after V lost 0 bases and J lost 1 base. CDR3 coding DNA: TGTGCCAGCAGCTTAGCCCCGACTAGCGGCACAGATACGCAGTATTTT. Protein: CASSLAPTSGTDTQYF.

This rearrangement joins TRBV6-1 to TRBJ1-4, with 9 nucleotides matching TRBD1. CDR3 length equals 15 residues. Germline values: CDR1 MNHNS, CDR2 SASEGT. The V gene end was trimmed by 6 bases and the J gene end by 4 bases; junction bases not matched to a gene: 6. The CDR3 nucleotides read TGTGCCAGCAGGAACGGACAGGGGCTTAATGAAAAACTGTTTTTT. It codes for CASRNGQGLNEKLFF.

This chain uses TRBV21-1 with TRBJ2-5; TRBD2 reflects the table's D call only, with no check against the DNA. TRBV21-1 is designated a pseudogene. The CDR3 consists of 16 residues. CDR3 in amino acids: CASRWTGAGEKETQYF. CDR3 coding DNA: TGTGCCAGCCGTTGGACCGGGGCGGGGGAAAAAGAGACCCAGTACTTC.

The gene calls are TRBV19 and TRBJ1-5, with D unclear. Germline loops: CDR1 LNHDA, CDR2 SQIVND (reference sequence). V lost 6 bases and J lost 3, with 15 bases in between. The CDR3 extends over 15 amino acids. The DNA for the CDR3 is TGTGCCAGTAGGAGACGAGGTGGTGACAATCAGCCCCAGCATTTT. Its translation is CASRRRGGDNQPQHF. The full variable domain, completed using reference TRBV19 and TRBJ1-5, is DGGITQSPKYLFRKEGQNVTLSCEQNLNHDAMYWYRQDPGQGLRLIYYSQIVNDFQKGDIAEGYSVSREKKESFPLTVTSAQKNPTAFYLCASRRRGGDNQPQHFGDGTRLSIL.

This chain uses TRBV29-1 with TRBJ2-6; no reliable D call. Between the trimmed V and J ends, which lost 1 base and 1 base, there was a span of 8 bases. Per the germline V gene, CDR1 is SQVTM and CDR2 is ANQGSEA. The CDR3 sequence is 15 residues long. The CDR3 DNA sequence: TGCAGCGTTGAAGGCACTTTGTCTGGGGCCAACGTCCTGACTTTC. Its protein is CSVEGTLSGANVLTF.

The rearrangement uses TRBV6-5 and TRBJ1-3; D is perhaps TRBD1 (5 bases). Trimming stripped 4 bases from V and 0 bases from J, with 13 bases between. Germline V gene data show CDR1 as MNHEY and CDR2 as SVGAGI. The CDR3 contains 16 residues. The CDR3 is CASSSGGALSGNTIYF. The DNA of the CDR3 is TGTGCCAGCAGTTCGGGTGGGGCCCTCTCTGGAAACACCATATATTTT.

This chain uses TRBV28 with TRBJ2-7; maybe TRBD1 (6 bases). Per the germline V gene, CDR1 is MDHEN and CDR2 is SYDVKM. The V end was cut by 7 bases, the J end by 5 bases, with 15 bases between. The CDR3 is 13 residues long. The CDR3 reads CASTLIQGDEQYF. The CDR3 coding sequence is TGTGCCAGCACACTTATACAGGGCGACGAGCAGTACTTC. Looking up the rest from reference TRBV28 and TRBJ2-7 gives the full variable domain: DVKVTQSSRYLVKRTGEKVFLECVQDMDHENMFWYRQDPGLGLRLIYFSYDVKMKEKGDIPEGYSVSREKKERFSLILESASTNQTSMYLCASTLIQGDEQYFGPGTRLTVT.

J is TRBJ1-2 and V is TRBV18; 9 nucleotides agree with TRBD1. J gave up 4 bases and V 1 base, and 4 bases lay outside the gene matches. This CDR3 spans 15 amino acids. Germline assignment: CDR1 KGHSH and CDR2 LQKENI. CDR3 nucleotides: TGTGCCAGCTCACCACGGACAGGGGATACCTATGGCTACACCTTC. As protein: CASSPRTGDTYGYTF.

The chain couples TRBV12-5 to TRBJ1-5, with 10 bases fitting TRBD1. The CDR3 runs 21 residues. V gave up 0 bases and J gave up 0 bases; unmatched junction bases: 14. The germline V gene has CDR1 LGHNT and CDR2 FRNRAP. CDR3 protein: CASGLVIFRDRGNNSNQPQHF. CDR3 nucleotide sequence: TGTGCTAGTGGTTTGGTGATCTTCCGGGACAGGGGAAATAATAGCAATCAGCCCCAGCATTTT.

The chain has TRBV18 and TRBJ1-2, with TRBD1 matching 7 bases. V shed 0 bases, J shed 6 bases, and the junction held 7 bases outside the gene matches. The CDR3 is 15 amino acids. Germline V gives CDR1 KGHSH, CDR2 LQKENI. The CDR3, as DNA: TGTGCCAGCTCACCACCTGAGACAGGGAGCCATGGCTACACCTTC. Residues: CASSPPETGSHGYTF.

The chain links TRBV4-3 to TRBJ1-3; D gene ambiguous. CDR1 is LGHNA and CDR2 is YSLEER in the germline V gene. The CDR3 sequence is 18 residues long. V was trimmed by 1 base and J by 0 bases, leaving 16 bases between them. CDR3 loop: CASSQGLTGKVSGNTIYF. The CDR3 DNA follows: TGCGCCAGCAGCCAAGGATTAACCGGGAAGGTCTCTGGAAACACCATATATTTT.

The chain carries TRBV30 and TRBJ2-5; 9 bases match TRBD1. After removal of 0 bases from V and 4 bases from J, the junction contained 3 bases not matched to a gene. The V gene's germline CDR1 is GTSNPN and CDR2 SVGIG (reference sequence). The CDR3 runs 14 residues. The CDR3 DNA reads TGTGCCTGGAGTGTACTGGGACAGGGAGAGACCCAGTACTTC. It codes for CAWSVLGQGETQYF.

The V and J genes are TRBV10-1 and TRBJ1-3, with TRBD1 identical over 8 bases. CDR1 and CDR2 from the germline V gene are WNHNN and SYGVQD (reference sequence). V lost 10 bases, J lost 4 bases, and 27 bases stayed unmatched. This CDR3 has 20 amino acids. This CDR3 is CATPPVRDRLVFCQGNTIYF. The CDR3 coding sequence is TGCGCCACCCCCCCTGTCCGGGACAGGTTAGTATTTTGTCAAGGAAACACCATATATTTT.

The chain has TRBV28 and TRBJ2-7, with 13 nucleotides matching TRBD2. Trimming removed 6 bases from V and 3 bases from J; junction bases left unmatched: 5. The germline V gene has CDR1 MDHEN and CDR2 SYDVKM. The CDR3 is 15 residues long. CDR3: CASRTSGRAYYEQYF. The DNA of the CDR3 is TGTGCCAGCAGAACTAGCGGGAGGGCCTACTACGAGCAGTACTTC.